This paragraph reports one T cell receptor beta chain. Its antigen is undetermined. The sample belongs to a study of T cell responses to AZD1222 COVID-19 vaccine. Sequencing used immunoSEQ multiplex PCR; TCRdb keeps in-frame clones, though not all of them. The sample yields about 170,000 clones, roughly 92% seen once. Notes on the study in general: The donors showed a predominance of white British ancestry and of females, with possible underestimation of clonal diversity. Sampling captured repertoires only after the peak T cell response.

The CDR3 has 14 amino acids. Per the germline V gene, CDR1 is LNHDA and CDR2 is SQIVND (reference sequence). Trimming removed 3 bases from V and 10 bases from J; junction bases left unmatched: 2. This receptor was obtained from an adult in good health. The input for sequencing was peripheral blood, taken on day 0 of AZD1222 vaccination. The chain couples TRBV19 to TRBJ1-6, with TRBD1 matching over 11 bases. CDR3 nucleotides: TGTGCCAGTAGTATGGACAGGGGGCGGTCACCCCTCCACTTT. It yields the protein CASSMDRGRSPLHF.